The sequence of this TCR beta chain was determined in a study of Ad26.COV2.S vaccination and SARS-CoV-2 variants. Details on this clone: What it binds is unknown.

From germline, CDR1 is MRHNA and CDR2 SNTAGT. V shed 5 bases, J shed 0 bases, and the junction held 6 bases outside the gene matches. This CDR3 has 17 amino acids. TCRdb's copy holds only in-frame clones and misses some; the assay was immunoSEQ multiplex PCR. Of 7,000 or so clones listed, 84% were seen once; the top ten hold roughly 32%. Overall study findings and caveats: Following vaccination, spike-specific CD8+ and CD4+ T cell responses reportedly exhibited substantial breadth. The study found similar non-spike TCR breadth in vaccine and placebo recipients. Spike-specific TCR breadth was greater in vaccine than placebo recipients.

The rearrangement links TRBV6-4 to TRBJ2-2, with 10 bases matching TRBD2. The sample consisted of peripheral blood, taken after recovery from COVID-19. The TCR originated in a human donor who had recovered from COVID-19. CDR3 sequence (DNA): TGTGCCAGCAGTCCCCTAGCGGGGGCCTCGAACACCGGGGAGCTGTTTTTT. Its protein product is CASSPLAGASNTGELFF.